These 24 T cell receptor beta chains originate from one sample sequenced in a study of T cells in Graves' hyperthyroidism and ophthalmopathy (dated by TCRdb to between 2019 and 2020). Library prep was done by multiplex PCR. Sequencer: Illumina HiSeq 2000. Amplification of TCR beta CDR3 regions was carried out from RNA transcripts. The TCR CDR3 was subjected to a first round of RT-PCR using the HTBI primer set and the Qiagen OneStep RT-PCR kit. TCRdb reanalyzed the raw reads on its own, using fastp at Q25 for trimming and MiXCR for clone calling, and kept in-frame beta chains. CDR3 protein duplicates are merged, each entry listing the most common genes and DNA. Here the sample has 550,000 to 700,000 distinct CDR3 sequences; roughly 14% occur a single time. The ten largest clones add up to roughly 4.3% of the sample. The specimen sequenced was blood. These receptors were obtained from a woman aged 40 to 55 with Graves' ophthalmopathy.

This clonotype was seen repeatedly, ten times or more. This may arise from a read error, as a much more abundant clone is one base away. The chain employs TRBV7-2 and TRBJ2-5, with 8 bases that match TRBD2. CDR1 is SGHTA, CDR2 FQGNSA, per germline. The CDR3 sequence is 14 residues long. The junction had 3 bases not matched to a gene; V was cut back by 3 bases and J by 3 bases. The CDR3 DNA follows: TGTGCCAGCAGCTTCCTAGCGGGTAAAGAGACCCAGTACTTC. Its translation: CASSFLAGKETQYF.

This sequence joins TRBV5-1 and TRBJ2-7; no firm D call. Germline lookup yields CDR1 SGHRS and CDR2 YFSETQ. Trimming left V 5 bases short and J 6 bases short, with 12 bases between. The CDR3 extends over 12 amino acids. The CDR3 bases are TGCGCCAGCAGTGACAACTTGGGCGAGCAGTACTTC. It specifies CASSDNLGEQYF.

This clonotype was seen ten or more times. This chain uses TRBV14 with TRBJ2-5; 10 nucleotides match TRBD2. This CDR3 region has 15 residues. Germline V gene lookup returns CDR1 SGHDN and CDR2 FVKESK. V was pared by 2 bases and J by 5 bases, with 5 bases of the junction left unmatched. CDR3 loop: CASSQRTSGRETQYF. CDR3 nucleotide sequence: TGTGCCAGCAGCCAACGGACTAGCGGAAGGGAGACCCAGTACTTC.

This clonotype was seen repeatedly, ten times or more. The junction shows a germline mismatch at one end, possibly a read error. The chain couples TRBV27 to TRBJ2-7, with D unclear. The CDR3 runs 9 residues. Germline V gene data show CDR1 as MNHEY and CDR2 as SMNVEV (reference sequence). The CDR3 sequence is CASSYPRRF. The CDR3 nucleotides are TGTGCCAGCAGTTACCCACGGCGCTTC.

This clonotype was observed at least ten times. The genes are TRBV6-2 or TRBV6-3 and TRBJ2-7; D gene uncertain. CDR3 length: 12 amino acids. The germline V and J ends were trimmed by 7 bases and 0 bases, with 7 bases remaining between them. From germline, CDR1 is MNHEY and CDR2 SVGEGT. The CDR3 region has the DNA TGTGCCAGCATGACATACTCCTACGAGCAGTACTTC. It encodes CASMTYSYEQYF.

There are many counts of this clonotype. V and J are TRBV29-1 and TRBJ2-7, with D perhaps TRBD2 (5 bases). CDR1 is SQVTM and CDR2 is ANQGSEA in the germline V gene. V lost 7 bases to trimming and J lost 1 base, with 17 bases between them. There are 14 residues in the CDR3. This chain's CDR3 is CSAMPDGGSYEQYF. In DNA form, the CDR3 reads TGCAGCGCCATGCCGGACGGCGGGTCCTACGAGCAGTACTTC.

This clonotype was seen repeatedly, ten times or more. This CDR3 is CASSLLGQGNYGYTF. CDR3 nucleotides: TGTGCCAGCAGTTTACTTGGACAGGGTAACTATGGCTACACCTTC. The chain uses TRBV28 and TRBJ1-2, with 8 positions matching TRBD1. The ends lost 2 bases at V and 1 base at J; junction bases unmatched: 3. This CDR3 is 15 amino acids long. The V gene's germline CDR1 is MDHEN and CDR2 SYDVKM.

This clonotype was recorded a few times. V usage is TRBV19 and J usage is TRBJ2-2, with D possibly TRBD1 on 6 matching bases. The CDR3 extends over 14 amino acids. Per germline, CDR1 LNHDA and CDR2 SQIVND (reference sequence). V was clipped by 4 bases and J by 1 base, with 7 bases between them. The CDR3 region has the DNA TGTGCCAGTAGTACACAGGGGAACACCGGGGAGCTGTTTTTT. Translated, it gives CASSTQGNTGELFF.

The chain recombines TRBV7-8 with TRBJ1-5; no firm D call. V was pared by 1 base and J by 9 bases, with 10 bases between. Per germline, CDR1 SGHVS and CDR2 FQNEAQ. The CDR3 runs 13 residues. The CDR3 bases are TGTGCCAGCAGCTTAGAAACCGAGAGGCCCCAGCATTTT. Residues: CASSLETERPQHF.

At least ten counts were recorded for this clonotype. This chain connects TRBV29-1 to TRBJ2-7; no firm D call. The CDR3 has 12 residues. Germline CDR1 is SQVTM and CDR2 is ANQGSEA. V lost 0 bases to trimming and J lost 1 base, with 4 bases between them. CDR3: CSVEDRSYEQYF. CDR3 DNA sequence: TGCAGCGTTGAAGATAGATCCTACGAGCAGTACTTC.

This clonotype was recorded at least ten times. V is TRBV12-3 or TRBV12-4 and J is TRBJ2-7, with D hard to call. Trimming pared 3 bases from V and 3 bases from J, leaving 12 bases between. CDR3 length: 14 amino acids. The CDR3: CASSLGYGDYEQYF. The DNA for the CDR3 is TGTGCCAGCAGTTTGGGATATGGGGACTACGAGCAGTACTTC.

This clonotype was seen more than once but under ten times. The V and J genes are TRBV29-1 and TRBJ1-2; no definite D call. CDR1 is SQVTM, CDR2 ANQGSEA, per germline. V was pared by 0 bases and J by 0 bases, with 20 bases between. This CDR3 spans 18 amino acids. The CDR3 sequence: CSVEEWGDSDTANYGYTF. The DNA for the CDR3 is TGCAGCGTTGAAGAGTGGGGTGATAGCGACACAGCTAACTATGGCTACACCTTC.

The chain uses TRBV6-2 or TRBV6-3 and TRBJ2-2; perhaps TRBD2 as D (6 bases). The germline V gene has CDR1 MNHEY and CDR2 SVGEGT. The V gene lost 0 bases and the J gene lost 2 bases, with 13 bases spanning the gap. The CDR3 extends over 17 amino acids. The CDR3: CASSYSMGRYNTGELFF. CDR3 coding DNA: TGTGCCAGCAGTTACTCCATGGGGAGGTACAACACCGGGGAGCTGTTTTTT.

This clonotype was seen more than once but under ten times. J is TRBJ2-7 and V is TRBV20-1; D unresolved. From germline, CDR1 is DFQATT and CDR2 SNEGSKA (reference sequence). Trimming took off 6 bases at V and 4 bases at J, with 10 bases between the two ends. This CDR3 is 11 amino acids long. The chain's CDR3 is CSAPAGYEQYF. CDR3 bases: TGCAGTGCCCCCGCTGGGTACGAGCAGTACTTC.

Ten or more counts support this clonotype. This chain links TRBV6-2 or TRBV6-3 with TRBJ1-5, with 9 bases fitting TRBD1. Unmatched junction bases numbered 7, after V lost 6 bases and J lost 7 bases. This CDR3 spans 14 amino acids. Germline assignment: CDR1 MNHEY and CDR2 SVGEGT. In nucleotides, the CDR3 is TGTGCCAGCAGACAACAGGGGGCCAGGCAGCCCCAGCATTTT. Translated, it gives CASRQQGARQPQHF.

The chain links TRBV28 to TRBJ2-7, with 9 nucleotides matching TRBD1. The CDR3 consists of 16 residues. The germline V gene encodes CDR1 MDHEN and CDR2 SYDVKM. Losses at the gene ends were 1 base for V and 2 bases for J; bases not matched to a gene: 6. The DNA of the CDR3 is TGTGCCAGCAGTTTATTCTCGGGACAGGGACCCTACGAGCAGTACTTC. Its protein product is CASSLFSGQGPYEQYF.

This clonotype has only a few counts. The chain recombines TRBV28 with TRBJ1-1; no clear D. The germline V gene has CDR1 MDHEN and CDR2 SYDVKM. The CDR3 is 14 amino acids. Trimming cost V 2 bases and J 1 base, with 8 bases left between them. CDR3 residues: CASSLISENTEAFF. In nucleotides, the CDR3 is TGTGCCAGCAGTTTAATTTCGGAGAACACTGAAGCTTTCTTT.

The chain couples TRBV5-4 to TRBJ1-4; D is unclear. Trimming removed 3 bases from V and 0 bases from J, with 6 bases in between. CDR1 is SGHNT and CDR2 is YYREEE in the germline V gene (reference sequence). The CDR3 runs 14 residues. This CDR3 is CASSSPSTNEKLFF. CDR3 nucleotide sequence: TGTGCCAGCAGCTCCCCCTCAACTAATGAAAAACTGTTTTTT.

This clonotype was counted at least ten times. The genes are TRBV7-3 and TRBJ2-5; the D gene is possibly TRBD2 (6 bases). Germline CDR1 reads SGHTA; CDR2 reads FQGTGA. V shed 1 base and J shed 9 bases, with 15 bases lying between them. This CDR3 comprises 14 residues. The CDR3 DNA follows: TGTGCCAGCAGCTTAAGCGGTACTGGGGAGGCCCAGTACTTC. This codes for CASSLSGTGEAQYF.

In this sample, this clonotype turned up many times. The V call is TRBV5-1, the J call TRBJ2-2; 13 bases are a match to TRBD2. Trimming removed 2 bases from V and 3 bases from J; junction bases left unmatched: 7. The germline CDR1 and CDR2 sequences are SGHRS and YFSETQ. The length of the CDR3 is 18 residues. The CDR3 DNA sequence: TGCGCCAGCAGCTTAACTAGCGGGAGGGCCAAGGACACCGGGGAGCTGTTTTTT. Its translation: CASSLTSGRAKDTGELFF. Supplemented by reference TRBV5-1 and TRBJ2-2, the full variable domain reads KAGVTQTPRYLIKTRGQQVTLSCSPISGHRSVSWYQQTPGQGLQFLFEYFSETQRNKGNFPGRFSGRQFSNSRSEMNVSTLELGDSALYLCASSLTSGRAKDTGELFFGEGSRLTVL.

This clonotype was counted a few times. V is TRBV7-2 and J is TRBJ1-5; 8 positions match TRBD1. The V gene end was trimmed by 5 bases and the J gene end by 7 bases; junction bases not matched to a gene: 4. CDR1 SGHTA and CDR2 FQGNSA come from the germline V gene. This CDR3 has 13 residues. DNA of the CDR3: TGTGCCAGCAGCCAACCAGGGGGCCAGCCCCAGCATTTT. Encoded protein: CASSQPGGQPQHF.

This clonotype has a count of ten or more. V gene TRBV12-3 or TRBV12-4 combines with J gene TRBJ1-1; D gene ambiguous. This CDR3 is 15 amino acids long. The V end was cut by 7 bases, the J end by 5 bases, with 20 bases between. The CDR3 DNA reads as TGTGCCAGCATCTATGAGCTGGGCGCGAGGACTGAAGCTTTCTTT. Amino acid sequence: CASIYELGARTEAFF.

This clonotype was seen at least ten times. The chain uses TRBV9 and TRBJ1-6; maybe TRBD1 (5 bases). This CDR3 is built from 14 residues. V gave up 5 bases and J gave up 7 bases, with 13 bases separating them. Germline lookup yields CDR1 SGDLS and CDR2 YYNGEE. CDR3 protein: CASSQGWPNSPLHF. For the CDR3, the DNA is TGTGCCAGCAGTCAGGGATGGCCAAATTCACCCCTCCACTTT.

The sample holds many counts of this clonotype. The J gene is TRBJ1-1, the V gene TRBV30, with D perhaps TRBD1 (6 bases). This CDR3 is 13 amino acids long. V lost 0 bases, J lost 6 bases, and 11 bases lay in between. Germline CDR1 GTSNPN, CDR2 SVGIG (reference sequence). The CDR3 DNA follows: TGTGCCTGGAGTGTACCTTGGGGGCCTGAAGCTTTCTTT. Its translation is CAWSVPWGPEAFF. Combining the CDR3 with reference TRBV30 and TRBJ1-1 gives the whole variable domain SQTIHQWPATLVQPVGSPLSLECTVEGTSNPNLYWYRQAAGRGLQLLFYSVGIGQISSEVPQNLSASRPQDRQFILSSKKLLLSDSGFYLCAWSVPWGPEAFFGQGTRLTVV.